A selection of T cell receptor beta chains follows, all from one sample in a study of technical replicates of blood from a handful of donors. The method was immunoSEQ multiplex PCR; TCRdb's version includes in-frame clones alone and lacks a portion of them. The sample shows about 98,000 clones, approximately 96% of them seen only once. The sample was T cells isolated from PBMCs. Receptors were obtained from a human donor in good health. Each CDR3 is given with its conserved first and last residue. The size entry is marked missing in some rows and otherwise reads once, few, many or a size class.

TRBV7-9	TRBJ2-7	-	CASSLSEIPYEQYF
TRBV7-6	TRBJ2-5	-	CASSPGTGGETQYF
TRBV7-8	TRBJ2-5	-	CASSPIRLAVQETQYF
TRBV9	TRBJ2-5	once	CASSYTGEGTQYF
TRBV6-6	TRBJ1-2	-	CASSYPGTGGDGYTF
TRBV27	TRBJ2-5	-	CASSSTGGQETQYF
TRBV9	TRBJ1-2	once	CASSVEAPGDRNGYTF
TRBV25-1	TRBJ1-1	-	CASSGLDRNTEAFF
TRBV13	TRBJ2-7	-	CASSQRDYNYEQYF
TRBV29-1	TRBJ2-5	-	CSGVRGLGETQYF
TRBV5-1	TRBJ2-3	-	CASSFSGQGKADTQYF
TRBV6-6	TRBJ1-1	few	CASSSGVSTEAFF
TRBV19	TRBJ2-7	-	CASRGAGTASYEQYF
TRBV2	TRBJ2-1	-	CASSDRGYFNEQFF
TRBV7-9	TRBJ2-1	-	CASSLPAGGLYNEQFF
TRBV2	TRBJ1-1	-	CASSETTAAEEAFF
TRBV30	TRBJ2-7	-	CAWRPGNARYEQYF
TRBV4-1	TRBJ1-6	-	CASSQEQTGVLNSPLHF
TRBV4-1	TRBJ2-7	-	CASSTIGVAGEQYF
TRBV7-8	TRBJ1-4	-	CASSSEANRGSNEKLFF